The 18 T cell receptor beta chains below were found in one sample sequenced in a study of a mutant IDH1 vaccine in newly diagnosed glioma. The time point was: week 11, during vaccination. Each dose delivered 300 ug of mutant IDH1 20-mer peptide subcutaneously with imiquimod. Antigen specificity for these receptors is unknown. Only in-frame clones appear in the TCRdb table, and some are missing; sequencing was by immunoSEQ multiplex PCR. The sample has 50,000 to 65,000 clones, approximately 84% seen once. The sample in question was PBMCs, obtained from a glioma patient whose treatment included an IDH1 peptide vaccine. The receptor set was obtained from a woman aged 50 to 65 with glioma.

This clone appeared a few times. The rearrangement joins TRBV5-4 to TRBJ2-5; 12 positions match TRBD2. CDR1 is SGHNT and CDR2 is YYREEE in the germline V gene (reference sequence). Trimming cost V 0 bases and J 4 bases; bases outside gene matches: 1. The CDR3 loop spans 15 amino acids. CDR3 sequence (DNA): TGTGCCAGCAGCTTGGCTAGCGGGGGGGCAGAGACCCAGTACTTC. Residues: CASSLASGGAETQYF.

This rearrangement joins TRBV7-9 to TRBJ2-5; 11 nucleotides agree with TRBD2. V lost 1 base to trimming and J lost 5 bases; unmatched junction nucleotides: 3. CDR3 length equals 15 residues. Germline-derived CDR1 and CDR2 are SEHNR and FQNEAQ (reference sequence). CDR3 in DNA: TGTGCCAGCAGCTTAGGACTAGCGGGGCGCGAGACCCAGTACTTC. It yields the protein CASSLGLAGRETQYF.

The chain couples TRBV7-2 to TRBJ2-7; D could derive from TRBD1 or TRBD2 (5 bases each). V was clipped by 1 base and J by 6 bases, with 13 bases between them. Looked up from germline, CDR1 is SGHTA and CDR2 is FQGNSA. This CDR3 region has 14 residues. The CDR3 bases are TGTGCCAGCAGCTTAGGTGAGGGGATCGGCGAGCAGTACTTC. Residues: CASSLGEGIGEQYF.

The CDR3 is CASSWTGGTGELFF. Written as DNA, the CDR3 is TGTGCCAGTAGCTGGACAGGGGGGACCGGGGAGCTGTTTTTT. This chain connects TRBV19 to TRBJ2-2, with 10 bases that match TRBD1. Losses at the gene ends were 6 bases for V and 5 bases for J; bases not matched to a gene: 3. Germline V gives CDR1 LNHDA, CDR2 SQIVND (reference sequence). There are 14 residues in the CDR3.

CDR3 loop: CASSETGWNTEAFF. CDR3 nucleotide sequence: TGCGCCAGCAGTGAGACAGGGTGGAACACTGAAGCTTTCTTT. This chain links TRBV10-1 with TRBJ1-1; tentatively, D is TRBD1 (6 bases). The V gene lost 2 bases and the J gene lost 1 base, with 8 bases spanning the gap. The length of the CDR3 is 14 residues. CDR1 is WNHNN, CDR2 SYGVQD, per germline (reference sequence).

This chain uses TRBV5-5 with TRBJ2-1, with 8 bases lining up with TRBD2. The CDR3 sequence is 14 residues long. Germline V lookup: CDR1 SGHKS, CDR2 YYEKEE (reference sequence). Losses at the gene ends were 2 bases for V and 4 bases for J; bases not matched to a gene: 2. The CDR3 DNA reads TGTGCCAGCAGCTTCGGGGGGGCATACAATGAGCAGTTCTTC. It is translated as CASSFGGAYNEQFF.

This clone was detected once. V gene TRBV9 combines with J gene TRBJ2-1; 9 nucleotides match TRBD2. The germline V gene encodes CDR1 SGDLS and CDR2 YYNGEE. The CDR3 consists of 19 residues. Germline trimming cut 2 bases from V and 7 bases from J; bases unmatched to any gene: 19. The CDR3 loop is CASSVNPEPWERGVNEQFF. CDR3 coding DNA: TGTGCCAGCAGCGTCAATCCGGAACCATGGGAGCGGGGGGTGAATGAGCAGTTCTTC.

The V call is TRBV6-1, the J call TRBJ1-1; no firm D call. Trimming took off 2 bases at V and 1 base at J, with 8 bases between the two ends. CDR3 length: 14 amino acids. Germline CDR1 and CDR2: MNHNS and SASEGT. The CDR3 protein is CASSEYTGNTEAFF. The CDR3 region has the DNA TGTGCCAGCAGTGAATATACGGGGAACACTGAAGCTTTCTTT.

The J gene is TRBJ2-7, the V gene TRBV30; D is possibly TRBD2 (6 bases). The CDR3 loop spans 11 amino acids. Per germline, CDR1 GTSNPN and CDR2 SVGIG (reference sequence). CDR3 loop: CASPTSPAQYF. The DNA for the CDR3 is TGTGCTTCTCCAACTAGCCCCGCACAGTACTTC.

The chain joins TRBV5-1 to TRBJ1-4, with 7 bases lining up with TRBD1. CDR3 length: 15 amino acids. Trimming cost V 3 bases and J 7 bases; bases outside gene matches: 9. Germline V CDR1 and CDR2: SGHRS, YFSETQ. This CDR3 reads CASSSPAGGGEKLFF. The CDR3 DNA reads as TGCGCCAGCAGCTCCCCAGCAGGGGGGGGTGAAAAACTGTTTTTT.

CDR3 DNA: TGTGCCAGCAGCTTAGGTCGGATTTACGAGCAGTACTTC. This sequence encodes CASSLGRIYEQYF. The chain joins TRBV7-2 to TRBJ2-7; D remains ambiguous. Germline lookup yields CDR1 SGHTA and CDR2 FQGNSA. The ends were cut back, 1 base at V and 4 bases at J, with 8 bases in the middle. The CDR3 has 13 residues.

V is TRBV29-1 and J is TRBJ2-7; no reliable D call. Trimming pared 6 bases from V and 7 bases from J, leaving 19 bases between. The CDR3 is 13 amino acids. Germline CDR1 SQVTM, CDR2 ANQGSEA. CDR3 loop: CSVAYPASEEQYF. The CDR3 DNA is TGCAGCGTGGCCTACCCCGCCTCTGAAGAGCAGTACTTC.

The V and J genes are TRBV14 and TRBJ1-6, with D possibly matching TRBD1 (6 bases). Germline CDR1 is SGHDN and CDR2 is FVKESK. This CDR3 comprises 14 residues. Trimming left V 7 bases short and J 9 bases short, with 16 bases between. CDR3 nucleotide sequence: TGTGCCAGCACCTTAGCAGGGGCCCTTTCACCCCTCCACTTT. It is translated as CASTLAGALSPLHF.

The chain recombines TRBV15 with TRBJ1-2; D possibly corresponds to TRBD1 (5 bases). The CDR3 spans 14 residues. Germline values: CDR1 LNHNV, CDR2 YYDKDF (reference sequence). V dropped 4 bases and J dropped 4 bases, with 13 bases sitting between them. The CDR3 nucleotides are TGTGCCACCAGCAACCCAGGACAATTCTATGGCTACACCTTC. Its translation is CATSNPGQFYGYTF.

The V gene is TRBV5-1, the J gene TRBJ2-6, with 7 bases identical to TRBD1. The germline V gene has CDR1 SGHRS and CDR2 YFSETQ. Losses at the gene ends were 4 bases for V and 2 bases for J; bases not matched to a gene: 3. CDR3 size: 15 residues. In DNA form, the CDR3 reads TGCGCCAGCAGCGCGACAGGGACTGGGGCCAACGTCCTGACTTTC. The encoded protein is CASSATGTGANVLTF.

In DNA form, the CDR3 reads TGTGCCAGCGGGCCCGGCGTACAAGAGACCCAGTACTTC. Its protein product is CASGPGVQETQYF. The J gene is TRBJ2-5, the V gene TRBV28; no reliable D call. Trimming shortened V by 8 bases and J by 2 bases, and 12 bases separated the two germline ends. Germline V gene data show CDR1 as MDHEN and CDR2 as SYDVKM. The CDR3 is 13 amino acids.

The gene calls are TRBV5-1 and TRBJ2-3; tentative D call: TRBD1 (5 bases). Germline CDR1 SGHRS, CDR2 YFSETQ. There are 15 residues in the CDR3. Trimming removed 5 bases from V and 2 bases from J, with 15 bases in between. In nucleotides, the CDR3 is TGCGCCAGCAGTCCCGACAGAATTGACACAGATACGCAGTATTTT. This gives the protein CASSPDRIDTDTQYF.

The rearrangement links TRBV14 to TRBJ2-3; 8 nucleotides align to TRBD2. CDR1 and CDR2 from the germline V gene are SGHDN and FVKESK. The CDR3 is made up of 16 amino acids. V gave up 2 bases and J gave up 3 bases; unmatched junction bases: 7. CDR3 nucleotide sequence: TGTGCCAGCAGCCAACGACGGGGGGGCGGTACAGATACGCAGTATTTT. This sequence encodes CASSQRRGGGTDTQYF. Together with reference TRBV14 and TRBJ2-3, the CDR3 gives the full variable domain: EAGVTQFPSHSVIEKGQTVTLRCDPISGHDNLYWYRRVMGKEIKFLLHFVKESKQDESGMPNNRFLAERTGGTYSTLKVQPAELEDSGVYFCASSQRRGGGTDTQYFGPGTRLTVL.